This T cell receptor (beta chain) was retrieved from a study of cytomegalovirus exposure and HLA in healthy donors. The CDR3 has 13 residues. V was cut by 6 bases and J by 4 bases, with 11 bases left in between. The V gene's germline CDR1 is MDHEN and CDR2 SYDVKM. Both 60 Vbeta primers and 13 Jbeta primers went into the PCR. The repertoire was sequenced with immunoSEQ multiplex PCR; TCRdb's copy has only in-frame clones and lacks some. The table lists 100,000 or so clones, 74% of them singletons, with just over 2% in the top ten. The chain links TRBV28 to TRBJ2-3, with TRBD1 as a possible D gene (5 bases). This receptor was taken from a human donor in good health. Sequencing used PBMCs. In nucleotides, the CDR3 is TGTGCCAGCAGCGCCAGGGTTTCAGATACGCAGTATTTT. Translating gives CASSARVSDTQYF.